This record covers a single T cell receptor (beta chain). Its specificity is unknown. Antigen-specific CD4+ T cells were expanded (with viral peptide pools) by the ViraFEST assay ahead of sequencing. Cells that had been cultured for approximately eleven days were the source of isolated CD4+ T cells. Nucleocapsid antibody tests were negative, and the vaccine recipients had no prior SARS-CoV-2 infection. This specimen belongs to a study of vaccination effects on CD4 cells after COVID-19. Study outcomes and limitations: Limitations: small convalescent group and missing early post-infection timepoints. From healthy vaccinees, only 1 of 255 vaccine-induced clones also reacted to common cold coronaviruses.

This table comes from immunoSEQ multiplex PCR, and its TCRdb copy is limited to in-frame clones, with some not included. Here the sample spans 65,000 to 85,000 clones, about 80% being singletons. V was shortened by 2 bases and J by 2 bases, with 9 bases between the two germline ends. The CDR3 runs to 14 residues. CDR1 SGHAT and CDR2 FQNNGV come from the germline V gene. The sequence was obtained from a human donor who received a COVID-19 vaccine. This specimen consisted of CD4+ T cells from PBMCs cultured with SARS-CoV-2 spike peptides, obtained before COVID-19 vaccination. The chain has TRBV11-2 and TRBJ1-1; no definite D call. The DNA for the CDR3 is TGTGCCAGCAGCTTATATGAAGATAACACTGAAGCTTTCTTT. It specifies CASSLYEDNTEAFF.